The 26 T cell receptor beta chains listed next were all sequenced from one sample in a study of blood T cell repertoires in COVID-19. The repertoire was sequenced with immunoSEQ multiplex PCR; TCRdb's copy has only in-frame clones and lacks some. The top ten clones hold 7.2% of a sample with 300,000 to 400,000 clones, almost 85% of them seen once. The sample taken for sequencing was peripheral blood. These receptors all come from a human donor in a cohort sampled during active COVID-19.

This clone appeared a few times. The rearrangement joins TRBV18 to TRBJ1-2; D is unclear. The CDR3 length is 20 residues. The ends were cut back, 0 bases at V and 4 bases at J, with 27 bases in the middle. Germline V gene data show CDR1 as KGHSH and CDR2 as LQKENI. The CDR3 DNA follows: TGTGCCAGCTCACCACCGCGATCCGGTAGGCGTCCGGAGGATGGCTATGGCTACACCTTC. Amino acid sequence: CASSPPRSGRRPEDGYGYTF.

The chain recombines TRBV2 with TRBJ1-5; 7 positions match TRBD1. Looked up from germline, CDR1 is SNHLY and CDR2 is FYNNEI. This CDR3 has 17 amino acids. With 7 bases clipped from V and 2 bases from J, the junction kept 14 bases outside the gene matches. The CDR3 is CASTIRRQGGGNQPQHF. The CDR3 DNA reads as TGTGCCAGCACTATTCGGAGACAGGGCGGTGGCAATCAGCCCCAGCATTTT.

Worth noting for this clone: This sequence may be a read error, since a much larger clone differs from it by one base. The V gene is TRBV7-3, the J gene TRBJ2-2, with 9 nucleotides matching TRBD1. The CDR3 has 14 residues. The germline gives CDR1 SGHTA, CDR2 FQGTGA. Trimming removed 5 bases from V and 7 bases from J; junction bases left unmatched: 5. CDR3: CASSPTGGGGELFF. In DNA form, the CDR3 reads TGTGCCAGCAGCCCGACAGGGGGTGGCGGGGAGCTGTTTTTT.

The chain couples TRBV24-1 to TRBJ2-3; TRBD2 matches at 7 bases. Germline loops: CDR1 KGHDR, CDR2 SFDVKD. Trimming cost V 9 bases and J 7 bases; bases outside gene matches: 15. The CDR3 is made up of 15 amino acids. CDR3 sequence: CATRRNVGGIYTQYF. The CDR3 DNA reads TGTGCCACCCGGAGGAATGTGGGGGGGATATATACGCAGTATTTT.

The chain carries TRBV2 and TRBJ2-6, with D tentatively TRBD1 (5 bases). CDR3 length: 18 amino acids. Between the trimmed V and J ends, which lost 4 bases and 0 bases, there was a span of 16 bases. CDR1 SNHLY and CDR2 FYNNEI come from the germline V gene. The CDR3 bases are TGTGCCAGCAGTGCGGTAGGGGCCTACTCCTCTGGGGCCAACGTCCTGACTTTC. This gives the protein CASSAVGAYSSGANVLTF. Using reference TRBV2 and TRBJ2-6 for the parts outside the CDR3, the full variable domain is EPEVTQTPSHQVTQMGQEVILRCVPISNHLYFYWYRQILGQKVEFLVSFYNNEISEKSEIFDDQFSVERPDGSNFTLKIRSTKLEDSAMYFCASSAVGAYSSGANVLTFGAGSRLTVL.

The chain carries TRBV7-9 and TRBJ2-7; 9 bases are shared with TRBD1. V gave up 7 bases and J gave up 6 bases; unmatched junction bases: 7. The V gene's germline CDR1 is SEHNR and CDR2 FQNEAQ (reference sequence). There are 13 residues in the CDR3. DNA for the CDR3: TGTGCCAGCAACCGGGACAGGGAGGGCGAGCAGTACTTC. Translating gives CASNRDREGEQYF.

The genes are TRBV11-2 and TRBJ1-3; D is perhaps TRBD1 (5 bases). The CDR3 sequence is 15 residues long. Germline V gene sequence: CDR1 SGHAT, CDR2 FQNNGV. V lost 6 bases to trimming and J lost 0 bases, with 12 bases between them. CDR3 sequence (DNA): TGTGCCAGCAGAAAAGGACAAGACTCTGGAAACACCATATATTTT. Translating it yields CASRKGQDSGNTIYF.

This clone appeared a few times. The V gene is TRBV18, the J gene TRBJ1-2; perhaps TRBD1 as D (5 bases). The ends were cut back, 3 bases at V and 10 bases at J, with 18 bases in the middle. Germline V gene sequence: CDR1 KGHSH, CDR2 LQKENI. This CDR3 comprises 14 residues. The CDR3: CASSPGQKKGAYTF. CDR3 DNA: TGTGCCAGCTCACCGGGCCAGAAGAAAGGGGCCTACACCTTC.

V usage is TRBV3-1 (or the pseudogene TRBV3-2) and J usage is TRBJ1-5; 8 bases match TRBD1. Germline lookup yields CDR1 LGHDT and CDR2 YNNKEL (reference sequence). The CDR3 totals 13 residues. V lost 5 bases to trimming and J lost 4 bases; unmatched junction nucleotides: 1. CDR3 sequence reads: CASSGDRNQPQHF. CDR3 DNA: TGTGCCAGCAGCGGGGACAGGAATCAGCCCCAGCATTTT.

CDR3: CASRPDRVAGELFF. The CDR3 DNA sequence: TGTGCCAGCCGCCCAGACAGGGTTGCCGGGGAGCTGTTTTTT. The chain uses TRBV2 and TRBJ2-2; 7 bases are a match to TRBD1. Germline V gives CDR1 SNHLY, CDR2 FYNNEI. This CDR3 spans 14 amino acids. V shed 8 bases, J shed 6 bases, and the junction held 9 bases outside the gene matches.

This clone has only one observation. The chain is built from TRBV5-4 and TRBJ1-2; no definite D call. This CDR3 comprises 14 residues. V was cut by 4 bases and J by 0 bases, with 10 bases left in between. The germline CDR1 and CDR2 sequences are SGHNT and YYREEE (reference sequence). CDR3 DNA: TGTGCCAGCAGCAGTGACTCAGCTAACTATGGCTACACCTTC. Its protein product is CASSSDSANYGYTF.

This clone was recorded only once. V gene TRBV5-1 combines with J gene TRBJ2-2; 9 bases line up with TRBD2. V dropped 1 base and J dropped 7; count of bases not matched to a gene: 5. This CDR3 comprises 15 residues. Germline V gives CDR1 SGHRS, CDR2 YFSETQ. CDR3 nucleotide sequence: TGCGCCAGCAGCTTGCAGCGGGGGGTCCTCGGGGAGCTGTTTTTT. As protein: CASSLQRGVLGELFF.

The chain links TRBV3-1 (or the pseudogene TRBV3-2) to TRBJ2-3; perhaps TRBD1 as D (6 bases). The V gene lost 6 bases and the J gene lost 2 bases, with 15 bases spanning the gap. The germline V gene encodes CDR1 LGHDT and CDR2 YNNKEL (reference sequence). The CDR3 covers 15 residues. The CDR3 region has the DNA TGTGCCAGCAGAATTTCGGGACACCCCACAGATACGCAGTATTTT. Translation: CASRISGHPTDTQYF.

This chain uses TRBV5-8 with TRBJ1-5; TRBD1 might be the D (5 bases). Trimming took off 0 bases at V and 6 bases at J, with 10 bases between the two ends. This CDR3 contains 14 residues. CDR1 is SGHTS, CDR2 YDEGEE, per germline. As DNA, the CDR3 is TGTGCCAGCAGCTTGGGAAGGGGCGGTCAGCCCCAGCATTTT. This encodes CASSLGRGGQPQHF.

The CDR3 coding sequence is TGCAGCCTCAGGGGAGGGATTAATGAGCAGTTCTTC. As protein: CSLRGGINEQFF. J is TRBJ2-1 and V is TRBV29-1; a weak D match, TRBD2 (7 bases). V shed 8 bases and J shed 7 bases, with 15 bases lying between them. Germline-derived CDR1 and CDR2 are SQVTM and ANQGSEA. The CDR3 sequence is 12 residues long.

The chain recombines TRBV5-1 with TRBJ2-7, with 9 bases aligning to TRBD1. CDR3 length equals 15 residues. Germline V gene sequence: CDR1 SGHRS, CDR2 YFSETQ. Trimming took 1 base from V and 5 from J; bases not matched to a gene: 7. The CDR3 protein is CASSLLGTGNDEQYF. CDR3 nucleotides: TGCGCCAGCAGCTTGTTAGGGACAGGGAACGACGAGCAGTACTTC.

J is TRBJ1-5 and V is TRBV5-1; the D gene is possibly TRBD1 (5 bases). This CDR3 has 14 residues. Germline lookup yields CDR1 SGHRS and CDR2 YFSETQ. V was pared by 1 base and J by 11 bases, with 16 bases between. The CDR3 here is CASSLSGFGQTQHF. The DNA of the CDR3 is TGCGCCAGCAGCTTGTCAGGGTTCGGCCAGACCCAGCATTTT.

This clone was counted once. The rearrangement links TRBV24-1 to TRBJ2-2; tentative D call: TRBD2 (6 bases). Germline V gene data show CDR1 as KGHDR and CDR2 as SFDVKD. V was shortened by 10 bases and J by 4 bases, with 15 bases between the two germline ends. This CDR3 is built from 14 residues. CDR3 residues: CATRDGGPTGELFF. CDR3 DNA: TGTGCCACACGGGACGGGGGACCCACCGGGGAGCTGTTTTTT.

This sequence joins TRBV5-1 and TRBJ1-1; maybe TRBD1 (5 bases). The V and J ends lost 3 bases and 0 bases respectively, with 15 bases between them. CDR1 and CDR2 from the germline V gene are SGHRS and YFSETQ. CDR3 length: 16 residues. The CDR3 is CASSSGGTVLNTEAFF. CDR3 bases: TGCGCCAGCAGCTCTGGGGGGACCGTCCTGAACACTGAAGCTTTCTTT.

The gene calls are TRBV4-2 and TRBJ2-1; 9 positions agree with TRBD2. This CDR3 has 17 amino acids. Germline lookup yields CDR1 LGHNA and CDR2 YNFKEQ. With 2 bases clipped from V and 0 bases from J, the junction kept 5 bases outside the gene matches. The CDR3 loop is CASSQPISGSSYNEQFF. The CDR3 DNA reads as TGTGCCAGCAGCCAACCTATTAGCGGGAGCTCCTACAATGAGCAGTTCTTC.

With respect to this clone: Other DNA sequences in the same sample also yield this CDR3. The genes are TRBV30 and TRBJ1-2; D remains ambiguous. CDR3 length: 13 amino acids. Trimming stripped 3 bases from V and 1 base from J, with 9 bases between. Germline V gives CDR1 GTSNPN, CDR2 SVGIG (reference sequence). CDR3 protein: CAWSPGSNYGYTF. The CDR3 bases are TGTGCCTGGAGCCCGGGGAGTAACTATGGCTACACCTTC.

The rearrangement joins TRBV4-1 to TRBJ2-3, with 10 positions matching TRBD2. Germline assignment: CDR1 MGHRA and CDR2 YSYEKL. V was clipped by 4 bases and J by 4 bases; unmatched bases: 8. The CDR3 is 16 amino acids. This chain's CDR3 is CASSPSLAGLSDTQYF. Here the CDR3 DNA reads TGCGCCAGCAGCCCGTCACTAGCGGGGCTGTCAGATACGCAGTATTTT.

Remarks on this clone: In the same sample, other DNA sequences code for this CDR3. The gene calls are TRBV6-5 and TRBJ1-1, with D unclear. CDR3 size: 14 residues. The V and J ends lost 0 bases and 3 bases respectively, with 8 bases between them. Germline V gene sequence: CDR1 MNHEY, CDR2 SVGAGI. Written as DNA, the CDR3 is TGTGCCAGCAGTTACTCGGGAGGCTACACTGAAGCTTTCTTT. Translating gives CASSYSGGYTEAFF.

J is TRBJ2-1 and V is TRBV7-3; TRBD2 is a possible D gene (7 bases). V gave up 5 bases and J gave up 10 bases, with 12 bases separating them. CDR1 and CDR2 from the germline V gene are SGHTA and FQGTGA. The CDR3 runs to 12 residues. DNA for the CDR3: TGTGCCAGCAGCCAATCGGGGGGCGAGCAGTTCTTC. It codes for CASSQSGGEQFF. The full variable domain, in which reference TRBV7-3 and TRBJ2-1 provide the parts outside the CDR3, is GAGVSQTPSNKVTEKGKYVELRCDPISGHTALYWYRQSLGQGPEFLIYFQGTGAADDSGLPNDRFFAVRPEGSVSTLKIQRTERGDSAVYLCASSQSGGEQFFGPGTRLTVL.

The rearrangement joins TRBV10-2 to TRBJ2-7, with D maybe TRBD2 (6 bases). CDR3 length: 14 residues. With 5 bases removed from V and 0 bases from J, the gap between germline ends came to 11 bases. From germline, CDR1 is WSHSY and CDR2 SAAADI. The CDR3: CASSPAGASYEQYF. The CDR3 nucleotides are TGCGCCAGCAGTCCAGCGGGCGCCTCCTACGAGCAGTACTTC.

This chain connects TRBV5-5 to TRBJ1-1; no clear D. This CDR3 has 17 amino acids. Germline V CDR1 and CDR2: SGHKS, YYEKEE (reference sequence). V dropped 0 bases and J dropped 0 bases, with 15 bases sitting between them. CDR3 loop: CASSLGTDYLMNTEAFF. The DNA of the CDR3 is TGTGCCAGCAGCTTGGGGACGGACTACCTCATGAACACTGAAGCTTTCTTT.